This T cell receptor beta chain was recovered during a study of shared clonotypes between healthy human individuals. Free of recent acute infections or vaccinations, the donors were healthy HIV-negative adults. The V and J ends lost 8 bases and 6 bases, in that order; junction bases with no gene match: 10. Germline V lookup: CDR1 MDHEN, CDR2 SYDVKM. The CDR3 has 14 amino acids. At the deep level, the assay was run. Roughly 280 ng DNA, tens of thousands of T cell genomes, went into unsorted PBMC replicate PCRs. TCRdb keeps only in-frame clones here, not all; method: immunoSEQ multiplex PCR. The sample lists 450,000 to 500,000 clones; 81% were seen once.

Sequencing input: PBMCs. The V gene is TRBV28, the J gene TRBJ2-1, with TRBD2 matching over 7 bases. The receptor was isolated from a middle-aged woman in good health. Some clones in this sample may be carry-over from other donors' samples. DNA of the CDR3: TGTGCCAGCGGTGGAGGGAGGGCCATCAATGAGCAGTTCTTC. It is translated as CASGGGRAINEQFF.